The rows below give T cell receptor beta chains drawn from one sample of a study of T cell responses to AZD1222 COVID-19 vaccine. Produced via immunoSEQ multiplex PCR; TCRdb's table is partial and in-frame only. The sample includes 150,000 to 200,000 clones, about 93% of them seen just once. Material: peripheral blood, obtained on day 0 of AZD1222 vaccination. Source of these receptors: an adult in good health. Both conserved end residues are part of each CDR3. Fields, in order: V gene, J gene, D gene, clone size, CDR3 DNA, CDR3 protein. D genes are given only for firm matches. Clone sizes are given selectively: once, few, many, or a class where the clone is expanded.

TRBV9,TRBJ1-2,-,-,TGTGCCAGCAGCGTACGAGGCTACACCTTC,CASSVRGYTF
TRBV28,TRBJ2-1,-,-,TGTGCCAGCAGTTTCACCGGAGAGAGGCAGCAGTTCTTC,CASSFTGERQQFF
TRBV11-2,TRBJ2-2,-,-,TGTGCCAGCAGCTCGAGGGGGGGAGGAAAGAACACCGGGGAGCTGTTTTTT,CASSSRGGGKNTGELFF
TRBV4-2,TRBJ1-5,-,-,TGTGCCAGCAGCCAAGATAACGGAAATCAGCCCCAGCATTTT,CASSQDNGNQPQHF
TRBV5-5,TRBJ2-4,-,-,TGTGCCAGCAGCTCAGCGGGCCTCCCAGTTCAGTACTTC,CASSSAGLPVQYF
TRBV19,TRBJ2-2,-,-,TGTGCCAGTAAGGCAGGAACCGGGGAGCTGTTTTTT,CASKAGTGELFF
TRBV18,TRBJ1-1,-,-,TGTGCCAGCTCAGGCACTGAAGCTTTCTTT,CASSGTEAFF
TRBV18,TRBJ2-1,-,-,TGTGCCAGCTCACCAAACCCCATTGAGCAGTTCTTC,CASSPNPIEQFF
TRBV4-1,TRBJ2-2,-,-,TGCGCCAGCAGCTACGGACAGAGGGACACCGGGGAGCTGTTTTTT,CASSYGQRDTGELFF
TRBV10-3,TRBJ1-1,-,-,TGTGCCATCAGTGGGGGGGGCAGCAACACTGAAGCTTTCTTT,CAISGGGSNTEAFF
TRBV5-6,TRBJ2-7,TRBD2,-,TGTGCCAGCAGCTTTACCTCTAGGGGACTAGACTACGAGCAGTACTTC,CASSFTSRGLDYEQYF
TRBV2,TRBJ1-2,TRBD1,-,TGTGCCAGCAGTTCCCGGGACAGGATATTAATTTATGGCTACACCTTC,CASSSRDRILIYGYTF
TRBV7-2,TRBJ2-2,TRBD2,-,TGTGCCAGCAGCTTAGCGGGTAGCGGGAGGGCGAACACCGGGGAGCTGTTTTTT,CASSLAGSGRANTGELFF
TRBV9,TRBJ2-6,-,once,TGTGCCAGCAGCACCGGGGCTGGGGCCAACGTCCTGACTTTC,CASSTGAGANVLTF
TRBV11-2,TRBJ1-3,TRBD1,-,TGTGCCAGCAGCTTAGCCCCCGGGACAGGAGGCTTCTCTGGAAACACCATATATTTT,CASSLAPGTGGFSGNTIYF
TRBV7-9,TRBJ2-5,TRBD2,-,TGTGCCAGCAGCTGGGGCGGTAGCGGGGGTCAAGAGACCCAGTACTTC,CASSWGGSGGQETQYF
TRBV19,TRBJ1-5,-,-,TGTGCCAGTAGTATTGGGCAGGGAGGACAGCCCCAGCATTTT,CASSIGQGGQPQHF
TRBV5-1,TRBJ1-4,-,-,TGCGCCAGCAGCTTGGGGGGCCAGGGTGGCGAAAAACTGTTTTTT,CASSLGGQGGEKLFF
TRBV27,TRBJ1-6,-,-,TGTGCCAGCAGTTTAATTCCCGGCCATAATTCACCCCTCCACTTT,CASSLIPGHNSPLHF
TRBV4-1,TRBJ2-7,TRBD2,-,TGCGCCAGCAGCCAACCGACTAGCGGGCGCCCGATGCAGTACTTC,CASSQPTSGRPMQYF
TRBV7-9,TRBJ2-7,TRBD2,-,TGTGCCAGCAGCTTAGTAGCGGGAGGCTTCTACGAGCAGTACTTC,CASSLVAGGFYEQYF
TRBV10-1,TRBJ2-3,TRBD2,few,TGCGCCAGCAGCCCAAACGTAGGGGACTACACAGATACGCAGTATTTT,CASSPNVGDYTDTQYF
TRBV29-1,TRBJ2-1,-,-,TGCAGCGCCCGACCGGGACCGAGCTCCTACAATGAGCAGTTCTTC,CSARPGPSSYNEQFF
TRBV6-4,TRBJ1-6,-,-,TGTGCCAGCAGTCTCCACAGCGCAAATTCACCCCTCCACTTT,CASSLHSANSPLHF
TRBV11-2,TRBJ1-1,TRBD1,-,TGTGCCAGCAGCTGGGGGACAGGGAGTCGTGATTCTGAAGCTTTCTTT,CASSWGTGSRDSEAFF
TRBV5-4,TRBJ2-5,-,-,TGTGCCAGCAGCTTGGGGGGACCTCTCCAAGAGACCCAGTACTTC,CASSLGGPLQETQYF
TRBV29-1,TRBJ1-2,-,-,TGCAGCGTTGACATCTATGGCTACACCTTC,CSVDIYGYTF
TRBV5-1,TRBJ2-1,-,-,TGCGCCAGTACCGAGAAGGTTAGCTCCTACAATGAGCAGTTCTTC,CASTEKVSSYNEQFF
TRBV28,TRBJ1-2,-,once,TGTGCCAGCAGTTCGGCCCTCGGATCCTCTAACTATGGCTACACCTTC,CASSSALGSSNYGYTF
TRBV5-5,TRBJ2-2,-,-,TGTGCCAGCAGCCCTACAGGATCCGCGATTGGGGAGCTGTTTTTT,CASSPTGSAIGELFF
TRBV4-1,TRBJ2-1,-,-,TGCGCCAGCAGCCAAGAGCGAAGCGGGTCTTACAATGAGCAGTTCTTC,CASSQERSGSYNEQFF
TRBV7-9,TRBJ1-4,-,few,TGTGCCAGCAGCTTCCAGGGAAGCAATGAAAAACTGTTTTTT,CASSFQGSNEKLFF
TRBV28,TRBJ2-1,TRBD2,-,TGTGCCAGCACCGGGACTAGCGGGAGCGATGAGCAGTTCTTC,CASTGTSGSDEQFF
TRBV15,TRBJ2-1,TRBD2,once,TGTGCCACCAGCAGAGAGGGACTAGGGGCCCTCCCGCAGTTCTTC,CATSREGLGALPQFF
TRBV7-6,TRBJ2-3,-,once,TGTGCCAGCAGCTTAGCCCCAGGGCCCGACGGGACAGATACGCAGTATTTT,CASSLAPGPDGTDTQYF
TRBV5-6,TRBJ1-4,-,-,TGTGCCAGCAGCTCTCGAAGGGACTGGAATGAAAAACTGTTTTTT,CASSSRRDWNEKLFF
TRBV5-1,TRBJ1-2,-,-,TGCGCCAGCAGCTTGGGAGGGTTGGAGGTTGGCTACACCTTC,CASSLGGLEVGYTF
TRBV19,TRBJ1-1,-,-,TGTGCCAGTAGTAGTTACACTGAAGCTTTCTTT,CASSSYTEAFF
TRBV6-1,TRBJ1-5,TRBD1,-,TGTGCCAGCAGTGCCGGGACAGGGGTTACGGGACAGCCCCAGCATTTT,CASSAGTGVTGQPQHF
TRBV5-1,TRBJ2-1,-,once,TGCGCCAGCAGCGTCGACTCCGGTGAGCAGTTCTTC,CASSVDSGEQFF
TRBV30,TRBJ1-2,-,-,TGTGCCTGGATGCGCAGGGGCGGAGGCTACACCTTC,CAWMRRGGGYTF
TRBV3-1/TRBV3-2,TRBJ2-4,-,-,TGTGCCAGCAGCCGAGGAGAGGGGATTCAGTACTTC,CASSRGEGIQYF
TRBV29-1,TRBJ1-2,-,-,TGCAGCGTAACTGTGGCCAGCTATGGCTACACCTTC,CSVTVASYGYTF
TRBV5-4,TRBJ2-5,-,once,TGTGCCAGCGGACGACCGTTGGAGGGGGAGACCCAGTACTTC,CASGRPLEGETQYF
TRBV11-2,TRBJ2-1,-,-,TGTGCCAGCAGCCCCGCTCCAAGCCTCTCCTACAATGAGCAGTTCTTC,CASSPAPSLSYNEQFF
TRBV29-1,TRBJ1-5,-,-,TGCAGCGTCTCACCGGGTGGGGAGCCCCAGCATTTT,CSVSPGGEPQHF
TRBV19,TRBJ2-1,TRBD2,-,TGTGCCAGTAGCTCACTAGCGGGTTCCAATGAGCAGTTCTTC,CASSSLAGSNEQFF
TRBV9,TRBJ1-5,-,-,TGTGCCAGCAGCCCCGGGGGAGGGGAAGGGCGACAGCCCCAGCATTTT,CASSPGGGEGRQPQHF
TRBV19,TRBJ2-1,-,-,TGTGCCAGTAGTATAAAGAATGAGCAGTTCTTC,CASSIKNEQFF
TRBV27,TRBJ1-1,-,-,TGTGCCAGCTCTCTTCAGGGTCCGACTGAAGCTTTCTTT,CASSLQGPTEAFF
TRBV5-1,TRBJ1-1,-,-,TGCGCCAGCAGCAATGGGGTGAACACTGAAGCTTTCTTT,CASSNGVNTEAFF
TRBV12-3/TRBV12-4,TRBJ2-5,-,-,TGTGCCAGCAGTTATTCGGGGGAGACCCAGTACTTC,CASSYSGETQYF
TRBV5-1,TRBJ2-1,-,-,TGCGCCGGATTGCGCCAGGGGGGTCCGAGCTCCTACAATGAGCAGTTCTTC,CAGLRQGGPSSYNEQFF
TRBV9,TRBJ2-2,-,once,TGTGCCAGCAGCGTAGGTGGGGAGCTGTTTTTT,CASSVGGELFF
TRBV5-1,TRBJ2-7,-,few,TGCGCCAGCATAGCCAGCTCCTACGAGCAGTACTTC,CASIASSYEQYF